Here is one T cell receptor (beta chain) with its context. The antigen remains unidentified. The table came from immunoSEQ multiplex PCR; TCRdb's copy has only in-frame clones and leaves some out. This sample has some 75,000 clones, with about four fifths found just once. These data originate in a study of OX40 agonist ivuxolimab in advanced cancers. Patients had blood sampled at baseline and again on cycle 4 day 1 and cycle 7 day 1. Study-level findings and limits: Certain nonresponding patients likewise had low normalized T-cell clonal expansion.

Sequencing used CD4+ or CD8+ T cells sorted from blood, obtained in a trial of the OX40 agonist ivuxolimab. The sequence derives from an adult with an advanced solid tumor such as melanoma, head and neck, liver or kidney cancer.

CDR3 in DNA: TGCGCCAGCAGACCCGCTAGGAGTGGGTACAATGAGCAGTTCTTC. As protein: CASRPARSGYNEQFF. The V call is TRBV5-1, the J call TRBJ2-1; D is unclear. Germline CDR1 SGHRS, CDR2 YFSETQ. This CDR3 is built from 15 residues. V was shortened by 5 bases and J by 4 bases, with 16 bases between the two germline ends.